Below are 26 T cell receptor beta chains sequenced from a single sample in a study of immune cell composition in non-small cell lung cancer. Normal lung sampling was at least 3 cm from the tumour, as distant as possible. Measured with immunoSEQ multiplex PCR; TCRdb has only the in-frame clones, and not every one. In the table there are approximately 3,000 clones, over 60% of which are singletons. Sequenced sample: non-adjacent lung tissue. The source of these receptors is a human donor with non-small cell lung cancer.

The CDR3 loop is CASSLRGRSYEQYF. The CDR3 region has the DNA TGTGCCAGCAGCTTAAGGGGGCGATCCTACGAGCAGTACTTC. The chain has TRBV5-4 and TRBJ2-7; 7 positions agree with TRBD1. CDR1 and CDR2 from the germline V gene are SGHNT and YYREEE (reference sequence). This CDR3 spans 14 amino acids. The junction had 3 bases not matched to a gene; V was cut back by 2 bases and J by 1 base. The full variable domain, completed using reference TRBV5-4 and TRBJ2-7, is ETGVTQSPTHLIKTRGQQVTLRCSSQSGHNTVSWYQQALGQGPQFIFQYYREEENGRGNFPPRFSGLQFPNYSSELNVNALELDDSALYLCASSLRGRSYEQYFGPGTRLTVT.

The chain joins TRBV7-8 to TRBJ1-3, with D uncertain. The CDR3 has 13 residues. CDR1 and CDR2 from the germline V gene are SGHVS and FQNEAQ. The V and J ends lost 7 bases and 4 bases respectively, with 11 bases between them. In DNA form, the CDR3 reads TGTGCCAGCACCCTCGGTTTGGGAAACACCATATATTTT. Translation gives CASTLGLGNTIYF.

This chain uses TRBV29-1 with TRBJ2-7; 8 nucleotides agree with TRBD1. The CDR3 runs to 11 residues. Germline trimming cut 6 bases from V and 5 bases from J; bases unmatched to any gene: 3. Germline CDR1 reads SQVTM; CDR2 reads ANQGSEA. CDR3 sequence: CSVQTGDEQYF. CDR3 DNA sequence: TGCAGCGTCCAGACAGGGGACGAGCAGTACTTC.

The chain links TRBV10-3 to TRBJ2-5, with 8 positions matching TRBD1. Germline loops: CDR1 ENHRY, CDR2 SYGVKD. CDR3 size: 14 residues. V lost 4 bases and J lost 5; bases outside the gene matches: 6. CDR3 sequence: CAISGQGTGETQYF. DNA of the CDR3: TGTGCCATCAGTGGACAGGGGACGGGGGAGACCCAGTACTTC.

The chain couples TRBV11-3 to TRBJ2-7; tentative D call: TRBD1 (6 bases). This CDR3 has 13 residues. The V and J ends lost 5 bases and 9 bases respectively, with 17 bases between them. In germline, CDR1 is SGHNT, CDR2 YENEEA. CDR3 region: CASSHNREFGQYF. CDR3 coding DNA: TGTGCCAGCAGCCATAACAGGGAATTCGGGCAGTACTTC.

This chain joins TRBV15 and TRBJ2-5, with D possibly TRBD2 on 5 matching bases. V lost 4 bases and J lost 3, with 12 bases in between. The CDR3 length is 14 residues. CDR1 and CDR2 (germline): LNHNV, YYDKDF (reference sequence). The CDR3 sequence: CATSTRGGEETQYF. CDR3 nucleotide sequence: TGTGCCACCAGCACAAGAGGAGGAGAAGAGACCCAGTACTTC.

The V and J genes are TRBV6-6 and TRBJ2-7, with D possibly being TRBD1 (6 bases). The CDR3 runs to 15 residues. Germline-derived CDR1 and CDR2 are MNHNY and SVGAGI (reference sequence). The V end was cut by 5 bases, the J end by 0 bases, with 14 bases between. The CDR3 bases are TGTGCCAGCAGTCTGACAGGCTGGTCCTCCTACGAGCAGTACTTC. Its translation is CASSLTGWSSYEQYF.

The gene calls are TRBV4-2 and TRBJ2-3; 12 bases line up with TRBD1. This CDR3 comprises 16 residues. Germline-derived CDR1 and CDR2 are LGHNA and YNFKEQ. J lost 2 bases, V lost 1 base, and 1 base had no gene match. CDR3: CASSQGDRGPTDTQYF. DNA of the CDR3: TGTGCCAGCAGCCAAGGGGACAGGGGGCCCACAGATACGCAGTATTTT.

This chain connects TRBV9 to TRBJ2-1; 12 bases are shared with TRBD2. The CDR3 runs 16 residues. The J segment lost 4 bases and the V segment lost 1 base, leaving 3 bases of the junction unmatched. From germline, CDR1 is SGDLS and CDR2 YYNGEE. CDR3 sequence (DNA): TGTGCCAGCAGCGTAACTAGCGGGAGGAAATACAATGAGCAGTTCTTC. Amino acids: CASSVTSGRKYNEQFF.

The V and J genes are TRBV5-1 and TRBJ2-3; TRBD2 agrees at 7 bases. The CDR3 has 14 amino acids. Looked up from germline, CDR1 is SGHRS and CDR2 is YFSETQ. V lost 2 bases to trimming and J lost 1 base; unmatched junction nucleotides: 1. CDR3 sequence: CASSFLAGTDTQYF. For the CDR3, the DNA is TGCGCCAGCAGCTTTCTAGCGGGCACAGATACGCAGTATTTT.

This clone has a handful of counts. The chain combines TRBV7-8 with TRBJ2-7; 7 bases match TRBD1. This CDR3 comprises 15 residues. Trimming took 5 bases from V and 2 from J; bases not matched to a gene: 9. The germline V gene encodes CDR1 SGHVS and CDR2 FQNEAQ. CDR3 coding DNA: TGTGCCAGCAGCCCCCCGGCTGGGACAGCCTACGAGCAGTACTTC. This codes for CASSPPAGTAYEQYF. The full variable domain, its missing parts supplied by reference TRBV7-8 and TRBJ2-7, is GAGVSQSPRYKVAKRGQDVALRCDPISGHVSLFWYQQALGQGPEFLTYFQNEAQLDKSGLPSDRFFAERPEGSVSTLKIQRTQQEDSAVYLCASSPPAGTAYEQYFGPGTRLTVT.

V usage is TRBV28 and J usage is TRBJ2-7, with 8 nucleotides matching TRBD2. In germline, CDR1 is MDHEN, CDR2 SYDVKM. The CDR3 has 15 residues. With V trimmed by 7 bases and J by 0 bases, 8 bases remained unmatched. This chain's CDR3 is CASMGGLASSYEQYF. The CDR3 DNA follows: TGTGCCAGCATGGGTGGACTAGCCAGCTCCTACGAGCAGTACTTC.

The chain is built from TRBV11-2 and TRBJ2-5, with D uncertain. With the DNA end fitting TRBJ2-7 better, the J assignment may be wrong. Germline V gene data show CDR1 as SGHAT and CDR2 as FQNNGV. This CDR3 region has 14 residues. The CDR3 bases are TGTGCCAGCAGCTTAGGGGCAGGAACCTACGAGCAGTACTTC. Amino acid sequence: CASSLGAGTYEQYF.

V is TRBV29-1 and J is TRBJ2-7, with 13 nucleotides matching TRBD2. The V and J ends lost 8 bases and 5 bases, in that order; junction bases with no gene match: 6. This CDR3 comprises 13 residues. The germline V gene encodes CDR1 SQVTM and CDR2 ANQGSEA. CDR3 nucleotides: TGCAGCTCTGTCGGACTAGCGGGAGACGAGCAGTACTTC. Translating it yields CSSVGLAGDEQYF.

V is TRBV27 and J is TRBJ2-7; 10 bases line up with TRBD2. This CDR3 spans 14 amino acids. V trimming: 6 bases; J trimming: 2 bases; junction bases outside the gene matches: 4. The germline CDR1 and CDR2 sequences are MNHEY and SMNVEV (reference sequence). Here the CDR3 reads CASSEGLAAYEQYF. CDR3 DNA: TGTGCCAGCAGCGAAGGACTAGCGGCCTACGAGCAGTACTTC.

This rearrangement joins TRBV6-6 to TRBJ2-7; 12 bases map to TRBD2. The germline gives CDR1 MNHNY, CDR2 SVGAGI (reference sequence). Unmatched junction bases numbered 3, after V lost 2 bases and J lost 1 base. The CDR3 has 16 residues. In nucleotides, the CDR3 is TGTGCCAGCAGTTACGCCGGGACTAGCGGGTCCTACGAGCAGTACTTC. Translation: CASSYAGTSGSYEQYF.

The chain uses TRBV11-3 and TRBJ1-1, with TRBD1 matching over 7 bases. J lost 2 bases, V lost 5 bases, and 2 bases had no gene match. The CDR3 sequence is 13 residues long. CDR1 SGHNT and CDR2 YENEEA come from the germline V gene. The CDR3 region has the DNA TGTGCCAGCAGCCCAGGGGGAAACACTGAAGCTTTCTTT. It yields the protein CASSPGGNTEAFF.

CDR3 in DNA: TGTGCCAGCAGTCGTGGGAGCTCCTACAATGAGCAGTTCTTC. Amino acid sequence: CASSRGSSYNEQFF. This sequence joins TRBV25-1 and TRBJ2-1, with a possible D match to TRBD2 (5 bases). The CDR3 spans 14 residues. Germline V gene sequence: CDR1 MGHDK, CDR2 SYGVNS. The V end lost 5 bases, the J end lost 0 bases, and 8 bases lay between the germline ends.

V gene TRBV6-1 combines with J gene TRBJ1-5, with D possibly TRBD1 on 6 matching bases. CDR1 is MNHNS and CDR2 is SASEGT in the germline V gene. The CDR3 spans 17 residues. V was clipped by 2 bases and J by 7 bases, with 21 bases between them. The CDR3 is CASSERGEGTKYQPQHF. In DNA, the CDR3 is TGTGCCAGCAGTGAAAGGGGAGAAGGGACAAAGTACCAGCCCCAGCATTTT.

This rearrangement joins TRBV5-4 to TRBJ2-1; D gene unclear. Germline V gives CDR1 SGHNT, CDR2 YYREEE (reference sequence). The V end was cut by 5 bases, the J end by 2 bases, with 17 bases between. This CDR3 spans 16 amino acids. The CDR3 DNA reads TGTGCCAGCAGTTTTAGGTTTGGAGTGGCCTACAATGAGCAGTTCTTC. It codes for CASSFRFGVAYNEQFF.

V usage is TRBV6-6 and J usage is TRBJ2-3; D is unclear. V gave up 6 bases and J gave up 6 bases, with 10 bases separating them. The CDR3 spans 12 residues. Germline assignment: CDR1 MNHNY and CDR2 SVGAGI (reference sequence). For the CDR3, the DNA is TGTGCCAGCAGCCCGGAAAAGGATACGCAGTATTTT. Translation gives CASSPEKDTQYF.

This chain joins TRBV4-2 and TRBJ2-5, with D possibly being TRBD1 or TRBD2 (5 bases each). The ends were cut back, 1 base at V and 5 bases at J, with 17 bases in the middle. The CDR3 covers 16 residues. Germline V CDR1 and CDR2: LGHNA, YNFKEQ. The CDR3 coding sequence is TGTGCCAGCAGCCAAGGTACGGGGCGGGTCGAGGAGACCCAGTACTTC. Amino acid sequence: CASSQGTGRVEETQYF.

The CDR3 loop reads CASSERDTGQPQHF. For the CDR3, the DNA is TGCGCCAGCAGTGAGAGGGACACGGGTCAGCCCCAGCATTTT. The chain has TRBV10-2 and TRBJ1-5, with TRBD1 as a possible D gene (6 bases). The CDR3 length is 14 residues. V gave up 2 bases and J gave up 6 bases, with 11 bases separating them. Per the germline V gene, CDR1 is WSHSY and CDR2 is SAAADI.

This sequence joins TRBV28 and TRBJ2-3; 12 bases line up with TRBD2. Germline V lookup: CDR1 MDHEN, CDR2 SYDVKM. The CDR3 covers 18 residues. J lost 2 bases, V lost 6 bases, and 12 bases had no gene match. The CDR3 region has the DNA TGTGCCAGCAGCCCCCGGACTAGCGGGGCGAAACACACAGATACGCAGTATTTT. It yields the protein CASSPRTSGAKHTDTQYF. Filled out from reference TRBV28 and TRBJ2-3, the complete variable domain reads DVKVTQSSRYLVKRTGEKVFLECVQDMDHENMFWYRQDPGLGLRLIYFSYDVKMKEKGDIPEGYSVSREKKERFSLILESASTNQTSMYLCASSPRTSGAKHTDTQYFGPGTRLTVL.

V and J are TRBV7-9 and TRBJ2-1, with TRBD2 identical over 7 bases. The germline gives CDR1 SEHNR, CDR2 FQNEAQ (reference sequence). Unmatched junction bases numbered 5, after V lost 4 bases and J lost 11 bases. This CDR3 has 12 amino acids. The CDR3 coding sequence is TGTGCCAGCAGCTCGGGGAGGGAGCAGCAGTTCTTC. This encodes CASSSGREQQFF.

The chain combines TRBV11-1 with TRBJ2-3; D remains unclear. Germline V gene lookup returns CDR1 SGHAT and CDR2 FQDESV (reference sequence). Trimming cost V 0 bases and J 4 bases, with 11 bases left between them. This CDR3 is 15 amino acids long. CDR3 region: CASSLAQTGPDTQYF. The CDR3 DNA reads TGTGCCAGCAGCTTAGCGCAGACCGGGCCAGATACGCAGTATTTT.